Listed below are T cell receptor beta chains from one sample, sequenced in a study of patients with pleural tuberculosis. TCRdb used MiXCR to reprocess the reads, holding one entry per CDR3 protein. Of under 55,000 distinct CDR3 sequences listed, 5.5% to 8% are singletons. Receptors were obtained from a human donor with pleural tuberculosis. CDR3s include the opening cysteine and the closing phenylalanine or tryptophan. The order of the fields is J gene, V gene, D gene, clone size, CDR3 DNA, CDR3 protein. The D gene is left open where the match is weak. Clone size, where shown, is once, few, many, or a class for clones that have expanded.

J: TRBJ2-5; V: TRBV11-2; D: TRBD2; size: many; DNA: TGTGCCAGCAGCTTTCAGACTAGCGTAGAGACCCAGTACTTC; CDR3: CASSFQTSVETQYF
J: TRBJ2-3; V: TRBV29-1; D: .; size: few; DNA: TGCAGCGCCTGTCGAGTCGCAGATACGCAGTATTTT; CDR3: CSACRVADTQYF
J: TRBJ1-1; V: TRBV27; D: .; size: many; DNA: TGTGCCAGCAGTCCACTACAGGGCCGTGAAGCTTTCTTT; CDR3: CASSPLQGREAFF
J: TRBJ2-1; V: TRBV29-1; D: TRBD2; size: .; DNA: TGCAGCGTTGGCGGGGGAGGCAATGAGCAGTTCTTC; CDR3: CSVGGGGNEQFF
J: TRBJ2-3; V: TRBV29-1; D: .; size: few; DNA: TGCAGCGTTCGAGAGCTAGTCAAAGATACGCAGTATTTT; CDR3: CSVRELVKDTQYF
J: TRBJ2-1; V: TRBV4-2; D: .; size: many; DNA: TGTGCCAGCAGTCTAGCGATGGCGTACCGCGAGCAGTTCTTC; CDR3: CASSLAMAYREQFF
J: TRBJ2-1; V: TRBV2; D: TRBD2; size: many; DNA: TGTGCCAGCCTGACTAGCGGGACCTACAATGAGCAGTTCTTC; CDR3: CASLTSGTYNEQFF
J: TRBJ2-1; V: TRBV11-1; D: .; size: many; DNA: TGTGCCAGCAGCTTTTTCCCCTCCCAACCCTCAAATGAGCAGTTCTTC; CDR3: CASSFFPSQPSNEQFF
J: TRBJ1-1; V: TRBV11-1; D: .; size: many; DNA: TGTGCCAGCAGCCCCGGACCGGTGAACACTGAAGCTTTCTTT; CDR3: CASSPGPVNTEAFF
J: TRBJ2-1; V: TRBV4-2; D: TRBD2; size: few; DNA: TGTGCCAGCAGCCCCGGGGGTCTAGCGGGAGGGGGTGAGCAGTTCTTC; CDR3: CASSPGGLAGGGEQFF
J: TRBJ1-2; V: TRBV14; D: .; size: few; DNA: TGTGCCAGCAGCCAACGCCATGGAGACCAACAACCTACCTATGGCTACACCTTC; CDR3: CASSQRHGDQQPTYGYTF
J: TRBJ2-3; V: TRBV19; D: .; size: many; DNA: TGTGCCAGTAGTCCCACCTCCGGTACGCAGTATTTT; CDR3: CASSPTSGTQYF